This passage covers 16 T cell receptor beta chains from one sample sequenced in a study of cytomegalovirus exposure and HLA in healthy donors. Primers: 60 Vbeta forward and 13 Jbeta reverse. The table came from immunoSEQ multiplex PCR; TCRdb's copy has only in-frame clones and leaves some out. The sample has 98,000 or so clones, around 9.1% seen once. Sequencing was done on a sample of PBMCs. These TCRs come from a man aged 40-50 years in good health and CMV-seropositive.

The chain employs TRBV10-3 and TRBJ1-1, with D uncertain. Germline V gene data show CDR1 as ENHRY and CDR2 as SYGVKD. Trimming shortened V by 0 bases and J by 8 bases, and 19 bases separated the two germline ends. The CDR3 is made up of 16 amino acids. The CDR3 nucleotides are TGTGCCATCAGTGAGTCGAGCCGGTTAGACGGGGTAGAAGCTTTCTTT. It specifies CAISESSRLDGVEAFF.

There are a few counts of this clone. This chain links TRBV9 with TRBJ2-1; 8 bases map to TRBD2. CDR1 SGDLS and CDR2 YYNGEE come from the germline V gene. The CDR3 covers 15 residues. The V and J ends lost 4 bases and 4 bases, in that order; junction bases with no gene match: 7. CDR3 in DNA: TGTGCCAGCAGCACTCAGCGGGGGCCTTACAATGAGCAGTTCTTC. Amino acids: CASSTQRGPYNEQFF. Supplemented by reference TRBV9 and TRBJ2-1, the full variable domain reads DSGVTQTPKHLITATGQRVTLRCSPRSGDLSVYWYQQSLDQGLQFLIQYYNGEERAKGNILERFSAQQFPDLHSELNLSSLELGDSALYFCASSTQRGPYNEQFFGPGTRLTVL.

This clone was seen only a few times. The V and J genes are TRBV29-1 and TRBJ2-7, with D possibly TRBD1 on 6 matching bases. The CDR3 has 13 residues. Germline-derived CDR1 and CDR2 are SQVTM and ANQGSEA. V was clipped by 4 bases and J by 3 bases, with 13 bases between them. The CDR3 is CSVASGVGYEQYF. CDR3 in DNA: TGCAGCGTTGCCTCAGGGGTTGGCTACGAGCAGTACTTC.

This clone turned up a few times. A read error may produce the germline difference seen at one junction end. J is TRBJ2-5 and V is TRBV7-7; 8 positions match TRBD2. In germline, CDR1 is SSHAT, CDR2 FNYEAQ (reference sequence). This CDR3 has 15 residues. CDR3: CASSPGRVYQETQYF. The DNA for the CDR3 is TGTGCTAGCAGCCCCGGGAGGGTCTATCAAGAGACCCAGTACTTC. Complete variable domain (other parts from reference TRBV7-7 and TRBJ2-5): GAGVSQSPRYKVTKRGQDVTLRCDPISSHATLYWYQQALGQGPEFLTYFNYEAQPDKSGLPSDRFSAERPEGSISTLTIQRTEQRDSAMYRCASSPGRVYQETQYFGPGTRLLVL.

This clone was seen only a few times. The V and J genes are TRBV27 and TRBJ2-1; tentatively, D is TRBD2 (6 bases). The CDR3 length is 13 residues. Trimming left V 3 bases short and J 7 bases short, with 10 bases between. Germline loops: CDR1 MNHEY, CDR2 SMNVEV (reference sequence). The DNA for the CDR3 is TGTGCCAGCAGTTTGGGACTGCGGAATGAGCAGTTCTTC. Protein product: CASSLGLRNEQFF.

This chain links TRBV18 with TRBJ2-7, with 8 bases lining up with TRBD1. This CDR3 comprises 15 residues. V lost 6 bases to trimming and J lost 1 base; unmatched junction nucleotides: 8. Germline V gives CDR1 KGHSH, CDR2 LQKENI. The chain's CDR3 is CASSLFGQGSYEQYF. Written as DNA, the CDR3 is TGTGCCAGCTCCCTCTTTGGACAGGGTTCCTACGAGCAGTACTTC.

Only a few counts were recorded for this clone. The chain is built from TRBV7-8 and TRBJ2-1; D not certain. Trimming pared 3 bases from V and 2 bases from J, leaving 8 bases between. Germline V CDR1 and CDR2: SGHVS, FQNEAQ. CDR3 length: 14 amino acids. CDR3 loop: CASSFRSTYNEQFF. In DNA, the CDR3 is TGTGCCAGCAGCTTTCGGAGTACCTACAATGAGCAGTTCTTC.

The chain combines TRBV4-3 with TRBJ2-5, with D possibly being TRBD2 (6 bases). V was trimmed by 4 bases and J by 5 bases, leaving 14 bases between them. Germline V gives CDR1 LGHNA, CDR2 YSLEER. CDR3 length equals 14 residues. The CDR3 region has the DNA TGCGCCAGCAGCCCCTCGGGCGGGATTGAGACCCAGTACTTC. Translating gives CASSPSGGIETQYF.

This clone was picked up a small number of times. The V and J genes are TRBV13 and TRBJ1-5; D may be TRBD1 (5 bases). The CDR3 is 16 amino acids. Germline V CDR1 and CDR2: PRHDT, FYEKMQ (reference sequence). The V gene lost 6 bases and the J gene lost 5 bases, with 20 bases spanning the gap. Here the CDR3 reads CASSLGRGVSDQPQHF. In DNA, the CDR3 is TGTGCCAGCAGTCTGGGTCGGGGGGTTTCCGATCAGCCCCAGCATTTT.

This clone occurred a few times. The V call is TRBV13, the J call TRBJ1-2; tentative D call: TRBD1 (6 bases). CDR1 is PRHDT and CDR2 is FYEKMQ in the germline V gene (reference sequence). This CDR3 is 14 amino acids long. Trimming removed 5 bases at V and 4 bases at J, with 14 bases between. CDR3 nucleotide sequence: TGTGCCAGCAGCACACCGCAGGGGAGCTATGGCTACACCTTC. As protein: CASSTPQGSYGYTF.

The genes are TRBV7-9 and TRBJ2-2; D remains ambiguous. V was trimmed by 2 bases and J by 6 bases, leaving 19 bases between them. The CDR3 runs 17 residues. Germline CDR1 and CDR2: SEHNR and FQNEAQ (reference sequence). The CDR3: CASSLLAVYLDAGELFF. In DNA, the CDR3 is TGTGCCAGCAGCTTATTAGCCGTCTATCTAGATGCCGGGGAGCTGTTTTTT.

The rearrangement links TRBV6-1 to TRBJ2-7; 12 bases are shared with TRBD1. Looked up from germline, CDR1 is MNHNS and CDR2 is SASEGT. The CDR3 is made up of 18 amino acids. V trimming: 2 bases; J trimming: 4 bases; junction bases outside the gene matches: 12. CDR3 protein: CASSESPTGTGGTYEQYF. DNA of the CDR3: TGTGCCAGCAGTGAATCCCCCACCGGGACAGGGGGCACTTACGAGCAGTACTTC.

A few counts support this clone. This rearrangement joins TRBV7-9 to TRBJ1-1; no firm D call. This CDR3 is built from 13 residues. The V gene's germline CDR1 is SEHNR and CDR2 FQNEAQ (reference sequence). The ends were cut back, 5 bases at V and 2 bases at J, with 9 bases in the middle. The CDR3 nucleotides are TGTGCCAGCAGCAACGACACAAACACTGAAGCTTTCTTT. Protein sequence: CASSNDTNTEAFF. Combining the CDR3 with reference TRBV7-9 and TRBJ1-1 gives the whole variable domain DTGVSQNPRHKITKRGQNVTFRCDPISEHNRLYWYRQTLGQGPEFLTYFQNEAQLEKSRLLSDRFSAERPKGSFSTLEIQRTEQGDSAMYLCASSNDTNTEAFFGQGTRLTVV.

This chain connects TRBV13 to TRBJ2-2; TRBD2 agrees at 10 bases. This CDR3 spans 14 amino acids. V dropped 5 bases and J dropped 8; count of bases not matched to a gene: 5. CDR1 is PRHDT, CDR2 FYEKMQ, per germline (reference sequence). The DNA of the CDR3 is TGTGCCAGCAGCGCCCGACTAGCGGGTGGGGAGCTGTTTTTT. Encoded protein: CASSARLAGGELFF.

This clone was counted between two and nine times. The chain combines TRBV19 with TRBJ2-5, with unresolved D. There are 12 residues in the CDR3. Germline values: CDR1 LNHDA, CDR2 SQIVND (reference sequence). The V gene lost 5 bases and the J gene lost 5 bases, with 9 bases spanning the gap. The CDR3 here is CASSSAAETQYF. CDR3 sequence (DNA): TGTGCCAGTAGTTCTGCGGCGGAGACCCAGTACTTC.

V and J are TRBV11-2 and TRBJ1-5, with D possibly TRBD1 on 6 matching bases. Per germline, CDR1 SGHAT and CDR2 FQNNGV. V gave up 2 bases and J gave up 9 bases, with 14 bases separating them. The CDR3 loop spans 14 amino acids. The CDR3 region is CASSLLTGRGPQHF. The DNA of the CDR3 is TGTGCCAGCAGCTTACTCACAGGGAGAGGGCCCCAGCATTTT.